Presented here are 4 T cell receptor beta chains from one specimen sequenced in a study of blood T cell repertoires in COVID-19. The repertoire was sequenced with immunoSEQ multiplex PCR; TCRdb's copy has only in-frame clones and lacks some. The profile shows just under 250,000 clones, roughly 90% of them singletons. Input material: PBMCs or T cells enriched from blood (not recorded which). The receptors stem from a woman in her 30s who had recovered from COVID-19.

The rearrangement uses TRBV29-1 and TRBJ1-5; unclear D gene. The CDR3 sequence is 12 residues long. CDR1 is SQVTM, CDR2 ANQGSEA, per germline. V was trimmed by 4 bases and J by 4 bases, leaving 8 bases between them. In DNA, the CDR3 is TGCAGCGTTGGAGCCGAAAATCAGCCCCAGCATTTT. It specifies CSVGAENQPQHF.

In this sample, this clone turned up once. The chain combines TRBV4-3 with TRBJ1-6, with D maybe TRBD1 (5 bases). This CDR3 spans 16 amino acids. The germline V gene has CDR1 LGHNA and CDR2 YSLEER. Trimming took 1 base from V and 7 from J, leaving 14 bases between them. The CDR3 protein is CASSQVGKGPNSPLHF. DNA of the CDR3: TGCGCCAGCAGCCAAGTTGGGAAGGGGCCAAATTCACCCCTCCACTTT.

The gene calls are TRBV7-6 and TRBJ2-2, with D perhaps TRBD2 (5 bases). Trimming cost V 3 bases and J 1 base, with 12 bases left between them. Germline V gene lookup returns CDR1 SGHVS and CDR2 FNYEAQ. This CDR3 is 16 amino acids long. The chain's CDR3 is CASSFRTGVNTGELFF. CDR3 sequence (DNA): TGTGCCAGCAGCTTCCGAACCGGGGTGAACACCGGGGAGCTGTTTTTT.

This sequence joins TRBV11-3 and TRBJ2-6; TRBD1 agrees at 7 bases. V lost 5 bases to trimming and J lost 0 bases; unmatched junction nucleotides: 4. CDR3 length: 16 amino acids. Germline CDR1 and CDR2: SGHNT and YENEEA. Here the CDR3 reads CASSLGGRSGANVLTF. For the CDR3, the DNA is TGTGCCAGCAGCCTAGGGGGCCGCTCTGGGGCCAACGTCCTGACTTTC.